This T cell receptor (beta chain) was captured in a study of T cells in Graves' hyperthyroidism and ophthalmopathy. Patients were excluded for uncontrolled infection, other autoimmune disease, pregnancy or lactation. From RNA transcripts, TCR beta CDR3 regions were amplified. Carried out on the TCR CDR3, a first-round RT-PCR used the HTBI primer set. TCRdb processed the multiplex PCR reads anew with MiXCR; each CDR3 protein has one entry. The sample has 300,000 to 350,000 distinct CDR3 sequences; around 18% are singletons. Germline V gene lookup returns CDR1 MNHEY and CDR2 SVGEGT. V gave up 1 base and J gave up 0 bases; unmatched junction bases: 7. The CDR3 totals 17 residues. Findings and caveats of the study: By a 13 V-J model, ophthalmopathy was set apart from stable hyperthyroidism.

This clonotype was counted many times. What it binds is not known. The source material was blood. This TCR came from a woman aged 40 to 50 with Graves' ophthalmopathy. The J gene is TRBJ1-1, the V gene TRBV6-2 or TRBV6-3; 8 bases map to TRBD1. Written as DNA, the CDR3 is TGTGCCAGCAGTTACTTAAGGACAGGGCTCATGAACACTGAAGCTTTCTTT. Translation gives CASSYLRTGLMNTEAFF.